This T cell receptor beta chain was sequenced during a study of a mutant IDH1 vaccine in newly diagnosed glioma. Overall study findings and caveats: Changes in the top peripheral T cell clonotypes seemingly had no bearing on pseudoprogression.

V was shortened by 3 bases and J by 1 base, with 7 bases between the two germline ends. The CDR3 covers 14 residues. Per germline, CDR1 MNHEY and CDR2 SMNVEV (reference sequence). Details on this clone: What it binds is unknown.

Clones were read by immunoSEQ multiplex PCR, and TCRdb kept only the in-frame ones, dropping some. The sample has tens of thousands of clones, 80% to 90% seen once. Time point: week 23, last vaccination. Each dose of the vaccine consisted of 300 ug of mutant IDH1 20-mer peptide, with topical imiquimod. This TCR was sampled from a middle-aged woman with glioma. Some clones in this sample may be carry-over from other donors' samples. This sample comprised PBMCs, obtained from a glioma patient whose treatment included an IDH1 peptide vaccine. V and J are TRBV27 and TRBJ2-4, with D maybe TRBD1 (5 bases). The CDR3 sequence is CASSFSGAKNIQYF. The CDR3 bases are TGTGCCAGCAGTTTTTCAGGGGCCAAAAACATTCAGTACTTC.